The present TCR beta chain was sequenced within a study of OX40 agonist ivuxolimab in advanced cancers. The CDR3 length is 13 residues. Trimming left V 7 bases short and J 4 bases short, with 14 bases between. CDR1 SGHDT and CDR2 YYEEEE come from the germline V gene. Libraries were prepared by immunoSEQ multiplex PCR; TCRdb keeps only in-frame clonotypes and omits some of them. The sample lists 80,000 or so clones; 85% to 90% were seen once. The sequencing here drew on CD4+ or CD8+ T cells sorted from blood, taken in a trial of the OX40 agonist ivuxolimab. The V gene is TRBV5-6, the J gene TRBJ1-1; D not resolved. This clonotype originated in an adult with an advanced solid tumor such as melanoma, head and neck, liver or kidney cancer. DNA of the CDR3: TGTGCCAGCGCTAGGAGGGATGCCACTGAAGCTTTCTTT. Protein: CASARRDATEAFF.